The clone carrying this TCR beta chain was seen a few times. Its antigen is unknown. The sample belongs to a study of cytomegalovirus exposure and HLA in healthy donors. V gave up 5 bases and J gave up 4 bases, with 11 bases separating them. Germline CDR1 and CDR2: LNHDA and SQIVND (reference sequence). The CDR3 contains 13 residues. Primers for the PCR totalled 60 Vbeta and 13 Jbeta. Profiling relied on immunoSEQ multiplex PCR, and the TCRdb table lists in-frame clones only, not all of them. Counted here are some 200,000 clones, roughly 73% occurring once; the ten biggest clones make up about 2%. Points from the study as a whole: Some public TCRs appeared in many individuals, while most sequences were rare. TCR beta sequences reportedly predicted the HLA-A and HLA-B alleles of most subjects accurately.

The TCR comes from a woman between 25 and 40 years old in good health and CMV-seronegative. This rearrangement joins TRBV19 to TRBJ1-2; unclear D gene. Sequencing was performed on PBMCs. The CDR3 reads CASSPKWAYGYTF. CDR3 sequence (DNA): TGTGCCAGTAGTCCGAAGTGGGCCTATGGCTACACCTTC.